This TCR beta chain originates from a study of shared clonotypes between healthy human individuals. Whole-study context: The donors, two women and a few men, were aged 18 to 49. The study, taken as a whole, reports: Although depth was large, rarefaction showed that sequencing of the sorted subsets was incomplete. Compared with memory subsets, naive subsets generally had larger estimated richness.

This clone was seen a few times. Its antigen remains unknown. Sequencing was performed with immunoSEQ multiplex PCR; in TCRdb, only in-frame clones are kept and a portion is missing. The sample has 2 million to 2.5 million clones, 85% to 95% seen once. Trimming shortened V by 6 bases and J by 0 bases, and 11 bases separated the two germline ends. From germline, CDR1 is KGHSH and CDR2 LQKENI. The CDR3 loop spans 14 amino acids. V and J are TRBV18 and TRBJ1-1; D remains unclear. The sample taken for sequencing was naive CD4+ T cells from PBMCs. Subset here: CD45RA+ positively selected. The clonotype was recovered from a man aged 18 to 30 in good health. Some clones in this sample may be carry-over from other donors' samples. CDR3 in amino acids: CASSPRDMNTEAFF. The CDR3 region has the DNA TGTGCCAGCTCGCCCAGAGACATGAACACTGAAGCTTTCTTT.